This T cell receptor beta chain was identified during a study of blood T cell repertoires in COVID-19. The overall study: COVID-19 samples from acute and convalescent phases originated in the United States, Italy and Spain.

Seattle patients were enrolled while actively infected and followed longitudinally. The V and J ends lost 5 bases and 6 bases respectively, with 15 bases between them. The CDR3 has 15 amino acids. CDR1 and CDR2 from the germline V gene are SGHRS and YFSETQ. Here immunoSEQ multiplex PCR was the method, and the copy in TCRdb shows in-frame clones only, minus some. The sample has 250,000 to 300,000 clones; roughly 86% are singletons. V gene TRBV5-1 combines with J gene TRBJ1-6; D is unclear. The receptor comes from a woman aged 25 to 45 with COVID-19, enrolled during active disease. Sequencing input: peripheral blood. The CDR3 sequence: CASRRRVISNSPLHF. The DNA of the CDR3 is TGCGCCAGCAGGAGGCGGGTTATAAGTAATTCACCCCTCCACTTT.